This T cell receptor beta chain is from a study of T cell changes during pregnancy in multiple sclerosis. This clone was seen only once. Profiled with immunoSEQ multiplex PCR; TCRdb holds only in-frame clones, not every one. The data show under 45,000 clones, around nine tenths seen once. V gave up 5 bases and J gave up 6 bases, with 18 bases separating them. The CDR3 loop spans 14 amino acids. Germline V CDR1 and CDR2: SGDLS, YYNGEE. Sequences were derived from CD8+ T cells from peripheral blood mononuclear cells, sampled in the first trimester of pregnancy. The clonotype was recovered from a female donor with multiple sclerosis, enrolled in a pregnancy study. This sequence joins TRBV9 and TRBJ2-7, with D possibly matching TRBD2 (5 bases). CDR3: CASRPSVGAGEQYF. The CDR3, as DNA: TGTGCCAGCAGACCTTCGGTGGGTGCGGGCGAGCAGTACTTC.